This record covers a single T cell receptor (beta chain). The data derive from a study of blood T cell repertoires in COVID-19. J was trimmed by 6 bases and V by 3 bases; bases with no gene match: 13. The CDR3 is 18 residues long. Germline CDR1 reads KGHSH; CDR2 reads LQKENI. Study processing details: Reference gene primers were amplified, and this amplification served to estimate nucleated cell counts. Sequencing used immunoSEQ multiplex PCR; TCRdb keeps in-frame clones, though not all of them. That table is the source of V, J and clone size, and D and trimming were worked out from the DNA. The sample comprises tens of thousands of clones, about 73% of which are singletons, and about 28% rests with the top ten.

The chain carries TRBV18 and TRBJ2-1, with 11 nucleotides matching TRBD2. Material for sequencing was peripheral blood. This TCR came from a woman aged 80 or over with acute or convalescent COVID-19. CDR3 nucleotides: TGTGCCAGCTCACCGAGGGCTAGCGGGAGGACCGAGCGCAATGAGCAGTTCTTC. It is translated as CASSPRASGRTERNEQFF.